Below, 19 T cell receptor beta chains from the same sample are listed, as sequenced in a study of T cells in Graves' hyperthyroidism and ophthalmopathy. Amplification of TCR beta CDR3 regions used RNA as the template. TCR CDR3 underwent first-round RT-PCR with the HTBI primer set. TCRdb processed the multiplex PCR reads anew with MiXCR; each CDR3 protein has one entry. This sample carries more than 150,000 distinct CDR3 sequences, 17% of them seen once, and the ten largest clones take 29%. Sequenced input: blood. The receptor set was obtained from a woman in her forties or fifties with Graves' hyperthyroidism.

This clonotype was recorded at least ten times. The chain employs TRBV20-1 and TRBJ2-7, with a tentative D call TRBD1 (6 bases). The CDR3 loop spans 13 amino acids. V was trimmed by 4 bases and J by 7 bases, leaving 17 bases between them. Per germline, CDR1 DFQATT and CDR2 SNEGSKA (reference sequence). As DNA, the CDR3 is TGCAGTGCTACTCAGACAGGACTGCCGGAGCAGTACTTC. It specifies CSATQTGLPEQYF.

This clonotype was seen a handful of times. The chain joins TRBV5-1 to TRBJ1-1, with TRBD1 matching over 9 bases. Unmatched junction bases numbered 10, after V lost 1 base and J lost 0 bases. Germline values: CDR1 SGHRS, CDR2 YFSETQ. The CDR3 loop spans 18 amino acids. The CDR3 protein is CASSLYTGQGRLNTEAFF. CDR3 coding DNA: TGCGCCAGCAGCTTGTATACGGGACAGGGAAGATTGAACACTGAAGCTTTCTTT.

This clonotype was counted at least ten times. As DNA, the CDR3 is TGTGCCAGTAGCGATTCCCGGGACAGCTACGAGCAGTACTTC. Amino acids: CASSDSRDSYEQYF. V gene TRBV19 combines with J gene TRBJ2-7; TRBD1 matches 7 bases. CDR3 size: 14 residues. CDR1 and CDR2 (germline): LNHDA, SQIVND (reference sequence). After removal of 6 bases from V and 3 bases from J, the junction contained 8 bases not matched to a gene. The complete variable domain, with remaining parts taken from reference TRBV19 and TRBJ2-7, reads DGGITQSPKYLFRKEGQNVTLSCEQNLNHDAMYWYRQDPGQGLRLIYYSQIVNDFQKGDIAEGYSVSREKKESFPLTVTSAQKNPTAFYLCASSDSRDSYEQYFGPGTRLTVT.

This clonotype was seen once. This chain links TRBV28 with TRBJ2-7, with D unclear. The CDR3 is made up of 13 amino acids. Looked up from germline, CDR1 is MDHEN and CDR2 is SYDVKM. V was cut by 5 bases and J by 0 bases, with 8 bases left in between. In DNA, the CDR3 is TGTGCCAGCAGTGATCCGGACTCCTACGAGCAGTACTTC. It encodes CASSDPDSYEQYF.

This clonotype has just a few counts. V gene TRBV5-1 combines with J gene TRBJ1-2; D is perhaps TRBD1 (5 bases). This CDR3 has 16 amino acids. V shed 1 base and J shed 8 bases, with 21 bases lying between them. Germline assignment: CDR1 SGHRS and CDR2 YFSETQ. The CDR3 region is CASSLLAGTTGGGYTF. CDR3 nucleotide sequence: TGCGCCAGCAGCTTGTTGGCAGGGACTACCGGAGGGGGCTACACCTTC.

This clonotype was counted ten times or more. The chain joins TRBV7-3 to TRBJ2-1; the D gene is possibly TRBD1 (6 bases). The CDR3 loop spans 15 amino acids. Germline V CDR1 and CDR2: SGHTA, FQGTGA. The V end lost 5 bases, the J end lost 0 bases, and 11 bases lay between the germline ends. The CDR3 here is CASSPGTLSYNEQFF. CDR3 coding DNA: TGTGCCAGCAGCCCCGGGACACTCTCCTACAATGAGCAGTTCTTC.

This clonotype was seen more than once but under ten times. V usage is TRBV12-3 or TRBV12-4 and J usage is TRBJ2-7; no clear D gene. V gave up 6 bases and J gave up 3 bases, with 15 bases separating them. The CDR3 is made up of 14 amino acids. The CDR3 region is CASRASNSIYEQYF. The DNA of the CDR3 is TGTGCCAGCAGGGCCTCTAATTCCATCTACGAGCAGTACTTC.

This clonotype came up many times. The genes are TRBV7-3 and TRBJ2-1, with 8 bases identical to TRBD2. CDR3 length: 19 amino acids. CDR1 is SGHTA and CDR2 is FQGTGA in the germline V gene. Trimming took 1 base from V and 2 from J; bases not matched to a gene: 13. CDR3 DNA: TGTGCCAGCAGCTTAATGCCGACTAGTAGCGGGACGACCTACAATGAGCAGTTCTTC. Encoded protein: CASSLMPTSSGTTYNEQFF. The complete variable domain, with remaining parts taken from reference TRBV7-3 and TRBJ2-1, reads GAGVSQTPSNKVTEKGKYVELRCDPISGHTALYWYRQSLGQGPEFLIYFQGTGAADDSGLPNDRFFAVRPEGSVSTLKIQRTERGDSAVYLCASSLMPTSSGTTYNEQFFGPGTRLTVL.

This clonotype was observed at least ten times. The V call is TRBV5-8, the J call TRBJ2-1; 11 bases match TRBD1. This CDR3 spans 16 amino acids. V shed 1 base, J shed 4 bases, and the junction held 4 bases outside the gene matches. Germline loops: CDR1 SGHTS, CDR2 YDEGEE. As DNA, the CDR3 is TGTGCCAGCAGCTTGTTTGGGACAGGGGGGTACAATGAGCAGTTCTTC. Translating gives CASSLFGTGGYNEQFF.

This clonotype appeared many times. The chain employs TRBV11-2 and TRBJ1-6; unclear D gene. Between the trimmed V and J ends, which lost 0 bases and 0 bases, there was a span of 6 bases. This CDR3 contains 16 residues. Germline CDR1 is SGHAT and CDR2 is FQNNGV. The CDR3 coding sequence is TGTGCCAGCAGCTTAGATACGAGCTCCTATAATTCACCCCTCCACTTT. It translates to CASSLDTSSYNSPLHF.

This clonotype appeared many times. This chain uses TRBV2 with TRBJ1-1, with TRBD1 as a possible D gene (6 bases). CDR1 and CDR2 (germline): SNHLY, FYNNEI. The CDR3 has 16 amino acids. The ends were cut back, 2 bases at V and 4 bases at J, with 17 bases in the middle. The CDR3 nucleotides read TGTGCCAGCAGTGAACGGCGTGGGGGGGCGCCCACTGAAGCTTTCTTT. Translating it yields CASSERRGGAPTEAFF.

The rearrangement links TRBV9 to TRBJ2-6; D is undetermined. This CDR3 contains 14 residues. Germline V gene lookup returns CDR1 SGDLS and CDR2 YYNGEE. The ends were cut back, 4 bases at V and 3 bases at J, with 8 bases in the middle. CDR3 DNA sequence: TGTGCCAGCAGCACCCTCCGTGGGGCCAACGTCCTGACTTTC. Translating it yields CASSTLRGANVLTF. Full variable domain (missing parts from reference TRBV9 and TRBJ2-6): DSGVTQTPKHLITATGQRVTLRCSPRSGDLSVYWYQQSLDQGLQFLIQYYNGEERAKGNILERFSAQQFPDLHSELNLSSLELGDSALYFCASSTLRGANVLTFGAGSRLTVL.

There are many counts of this clonotype. V is TRBV11-2 and J is TRBJ1-1, with TRBD1 matching over 9 bases. V gave up 1 base and J gave up 0 bases; unmatched junction bases: 12. This CDR3 spans 19 amino acids. Looked up from germline, CDR1 is SGHAT and CDR2 is FQNNGV. The CDR3 region is CASSLGITGGRGMNTEAFF. The CDR3 region has the DNA TGTGCCAGCAGCTTAGGGATTACAGGGGGCAGGGGCATGAACACTGAAGCTTTCTTT.

About this clonotype itself: This could be a read error, since a much larger clone is one nucleotide away. J is TRBJ2-7 and V is TRBV6-2 or TRBV6-3; unclear D gene. Germline loops: CDR1 MNHEY, CDR2 SVGEGT. The CDR3 has 11 residues. Trimming took off 6 bases at V and 4 bases at J, with 7 bases between the two ends. DNA for the CDR3: TGTGCCAGCAGAGGACGGTACGAGCAGTACTTC. This sequence encodes CASRGRYEQYF.

This clonotype occurred many times. The chain recombines TRBV11-2 with TRBJ1-2; 7 nucleotides match TRBD1. This CDR3 region has 13 residues. The trim removed 5 bases at V and 4 bases at J, leaving 4 bases unmatched. From germline, CDR1 is SGHAT and CDR2 FQNNGV. CDR3 amino acids: CASSLRQGYGYTF. CDR3 bases: TGTGCCAGCAGCCTCCGACAGGGCTATGGCTACACCTTC.

In this sample, this clonotype turned up a few times. This chain links TRBV4-2 with TRBJ2-7; TRBD2 matches at 7 bases. CDR1 is LGHNA, CDR2 YNFKEQ, per germline. This CDR3 is 15 amino acids long. The J segment lost 4 bases and the V segment lost 0 bases, leaving 6 bases of the junction unmatched. The CDR3 here is CASSQEGTSAYEQYF. DNA for the CDR3: TGTGCCAGCAGCCAAGAAGGAACTAGCGCTTACGAGCAGTACTTC.

There are many counts of this clonotype. V gene TRBV5-1 combines with J gene TRBJ1-1; 10 nucleotides match TRBD1. The CDR3 extends over 15 amino acids. Germline CDR1 SGHRS, CDR2 YFSETQ. With 4 bases clipped from V and 0 bases from J, the junction kept 3 bases outside the gene matches. The CDR3 DNA reads TGCGCCAGCAGCGATGGGACAGGGGTGAACACTGAAGCTTTCTTT. Its translation is CASSDGTGVNTEAFF.

A few counts support this clonotype. A junction boundary mismatches the germline segment, possibly from a read error. The chain uses TRBV19 and TRBJ2-7; weak D call: TRBD1 (6 bases). Germline V gives CDR1 LNHDA, CDR2 SQIVND (reference sequence). The CDR3 loop spans 14 amino acids. CDR3 sequence: CAGSYRTAPYEQYF. DNA for the CDR3: TGTGCCGGTAGTTATCGGACAGCTCCCTACGAGCAGTACTTC.

The genes are TRBV6-1 and TRBJ2-7; possible D gene TRBD2, 5 bases. The CDR3 runs 14 residues. Germline V gives CDR1 MNHNS, CDR2 SASEGT. V was cut by 4 bases and J by 4 bases, with 14 bases left in between. CDR3 in amino acids: CASSGTAEGYEQYF. The CDR3 nucleotides are TGTGCCAGCAGTGGGACTGCAGAGGGTTACGAGCAGTACTTC.